The 15 T cell receptor beta chains in this list originate from one sample, sequenced in a study of neurological immune-mediated disorders (dated by TCRdb to the late 2010s). The library was produced with 5' RACE. Sequencing was carried out with an Illumina HiSeq 2500. The public reads were run again by TCRdb, first through fastp at Q25 and then through MiXCR, and only productive beta chains were kept. All rows with the same CDR3 protein become a single entry with the most common DNA and genes. The sample profile shows approximately 90,000 distinct CDR3 sequences; about 3.8% of them were found once. The ten largest clonotypes hold 5% to 6.5% of the sample. Sample: PBMCs. These receptors were taken from a young woman with multiple sclerosis.

V gene TRBV7-8 combines with J gene TRBJ2-1, with no clear D. Germline V gene lookup returns CDR1 SGHVS and CDR2 FQNEAQ. V dropped 3 bases and J dropped 0 bases, with 12 bases sitting between them. The CDR3 spans 16 residues. CDR3 DNA: TGTGCCAGCAGCTTTGCTCGGATAAGCTCCTACAATGAGCAGTTCTTC. It specifies CASSFARISSYNEQFF.

This clonotype was counted ten times or more. The chain uses TRBV5-1 and TRBJ1-1; D perhaps matches TRBD1 (5 bases). Looked up from germline, CDR1 is SGHRS and CDR2 is YFSETQ. V lost 3 bases, J lost 8 bases, and 14 bases lay in between. There are 13 residues in the CDR3. The chain's CDR3 is CASSSPGQGEAFF. The CDR3 bases are TGCGCCAGCAGCTCGCCAGGGCAGGGCGAAGCTTTCTTT.

Many counts were recorded for this clonotype. The V call is TRBV5-1, the J call TRBJ2-7; 9 positions agree with TRBD1. This CDR3 is built from 15 residues. Losses at the gene ends were 1 base for V and 3 bases for J; bases not matched to a gene: 5. CDR1 and CDR2 (germline): SGHRS, YFSETQ. In DNA form, the CDR3 reads TGCGCCAGCAGCTTGAGGACAGGGGTTCTCTACGAGCAGTACTTC. Translating gives CASSLRTGVLYEQYF.

This clonotype was seen repeatedly, ten times or more. The chain has TRBV6-5 and TRBJ2-1; tentatively, D is TRBD2 (6 bases). The germline V and J ends were trimmed by 7 bases and 1 base, with 11 bases remaining between them. The CDR3 is 14 residues long. Germline CDR1 MNHEY, CDR2 SVGAGI. CDR3 coding DNA: TGTGCCAGCACTCCAGGACTATCCTACAATGAGCAGTTCTTC. Protein sequence: CASTPGLSYNEQFF.

This clonotype was seen repeatedly, ten times or more. V is TRBV5-1 and J is TRBJ2-7; 10 bases fit TRBD1. The V gene's germline CDR1 is SGHRS and CDR2 YFSETQ. With V trimmed by 3 bases and J by 7 bases, 7 bases remained unmatched. There are 14 residues in the CDR3. The CDR3 is CASSSDRGREEQYF. The CDR3 DNA sequence: TGCGCCAGCAGCTCGGACAGGGGGAGAGAGGAGCAGTACTTC. Filled out from reference TRBV5-1 and TRBJ2-7, the complete variable domain reads KAGVTQTPRYLIKTRGQQVTLSCSPISGHRSVSWYQQTPGQGLQFLFEYFSETQRNKGNFPGRFSGRQFSNSRSEMNVSTLELGDSALYLCASSSDRGREEQYFGPGTRLTVT.

This clonotype has ten or more counts. The V gene is TRBV11-2, the J gene TRBJ2-2, with D unclear. CDR1 and CDR2 from the germline V gene are SGHAT and FQNNGV. Trimming shortened V by 6 bases and J by 0 bases, and 11 bases separated the two germline ends. The length of the CDR3 is 15 residues. The CDR3 reads CASRNWATNTGELFF. CDR3 in DNA: TGTGCCAGCAGAAATTGGGCGACGAACACCGGGGAGCTGTTTTTT.

This clonotype has at least ten counts. The chain employs TRBV30 and TRBJ2-1; unclear D gene. Between the trimmed V and J ends, which lost 2 bases and 1 base, there was a span of 9 bases. CDR1 and CDR2 (germline): GTSNPN, SVGIG (reference sequence). The CDR3 runs 14 residues. The CDR3 sequence: CAWSIGFSYNEQFF. The CDR3, as DNA: TGTGCCTGGAGTATTGGGTTTTCCTACAATGAGCAGTTCTTC.

Ten or more counts support this clonotype. The chain has TRBV5-1 and TRBJ1-5; weak D call: TRBD1 (5 bases). The V end was cut by 1 base, the J end by 4 bases, with 9 bases between. In germline, CDR1 is SGHRS, CDR2 YFSETQ. This CDR3 comprises 14 residues. The CDR3 nucleotides read TGCGCCAGCAGCTTGACAGGTGGAAATCAGCCCCAGCATTTT. Amino acids: CASSLTGGNQPQHF.

This clonotype was found a few times. This may stem from a read error, because a much larger clone lies one nucleotide away. The conserved phenylalanine or tryptophan normally closing the CDR3 is absent here, so this likely arose from a read error. The J gene is TRBJ2-5, the V gene TRBV11-2, with 7 bases fitting TRBD2. CDR3 length: 14 amino acids. Germline trimming cut 5 bases from V and 1 base from J; bases unmatched to any gene: 4. The germline CDR1 and CDR2 sequences are SGHAT and FQNNGV. The CDR3 DNA sequence: TGTGCCAGCAGCACCCGGGAGGCCCAAGAGACCCAGTACTGC. This translates into CASSTREAQETQYC.

This clonotype was seen repeatedly, ten times or more. The V and J genes are TRBV20-1 and TRBJ2-2, with 7 positions matching TRBD2. CDR3 length: 14 amino acids. V lost 4 bases to trimming and J lost 1 base; unmatched junction nucleotides: 3. Germline CDR1 and CDR2: DFQATT and SNEGSKA (reference sequence). CDR3 sequence: CSATGGWNTGELFF. DNA of the CDR3: TGCAGTGCTACCGGGGGGTGGAACACCGGGGAGCTGTTTTTT.

This clonotype came up many times. This rearrangement joins TRBV12-3 or TRBV12-4 to TRBJ2-6; D possibly uses TRBD1 or TRBD2 (5 bases each). The CDR3 totals 14 residues. Trimming left V 7 bases short and J 2 bases short, with 9 bases between. CDR3 in DNA: TGTGCCAGCACCCCGGGACCTGGGGCCAACGTCCTGACTTTC. It translates to CASTPGPGANVLTF.

This clonotype was recorded at least ten times. The chain uses TRBV20-1 and TRBJ2-3, with TRBD2 as a possible D gene (6 bases). Trimming shortened V by 5 bases and J by 2 bases, and 14 bases separated the two germline ends. The V gene's germline CDR1 is DFQATT and CDR2 SNEGSKA (reference sequence). The CDR3 length is 14 residues. CDR3 nucleotide sequence: TGCAGTGCTCTTAACTGGGGGGACACAGATACGCAGTATTTT. Translated: CSALNWGDTDTQYF.

Ten or more counts support this clonotype. The chain employs TRBV20-1 and TRBJ1-3; D is perhaps TRBD1 (5 bases). Germline V CDR1 and CDR2: DFQATT, SNEGSKA (reference sequence). V lost 0 bases and J lost 0, with 9 bases in between. CDR3 length equals 15 residues. CDR3 in amino acids: CSAREGRRSGNTIYF. The CDR3 DNA is TGCAGTGCTAGAGAGGGACGTCGCTCTGGAAACACCATATATTTT.

This clonotype was counted many times. V is TRBV7-2 and J is TRBJ1-1; D is unresolved. The CDR3 totals 13 residues. V lost 8 bases to trimming and J lost 2 bases, with 12 bases between them. In germline, CDR1 is SGHTA, CDR2 FQGNSA. The CDR3 sequence: CASRHNANTEAFF. For the CDR3, the DNA is TGTGCCAGCCGGCATAACGCAAACACTGAAGCTTTCTTT.

At least ten counts were recorded for this clonotype. The chain uses TRBV27 and TRBJ1-1, with D possibly being TRBD1 (6 bases). V was pared by 1 base and J by 7 bases, with 10 bases between. CDR1 and CDR2 from the germline V gene are MNHEY and SMNVEV (reference sequence). CDR3 size: 13 residues. CDR3 in amino acids: CASSLFADSEAFF. The CDR3 DNA is TGTGCCAGCAGTTTATTTGCGGACAGTGAAGCTTTCTTT.